Listed below are T cell receptor beta chains from one sample, sequenced in a study of T cell changes during pregnancy in multiple sclerosis. The repertoire was sequenced with immunoSEQ multiplex PCR; TCRdb's copy has only in-frame clones and lacks some. In the table there are under 95,000 clones, about 93% of which are singletons. The material was CD4+ T cells from peripheral blood mononuclear cells, obtained before pregnancy. Every receptor here comes from a female donor with multiple sclerosis, enrolled in a pregnancy study. Both conserved end residues are trimmed from each CDR3. The size entry is marked missing in some rows and otherwise reads once, few, many or a size class.

CDR3	size	V	J
ASSKGLAVGVTQY	-	TRBV19	TRBJ2-5
ARGTFYEQY	-	TRBV2	TRBJ2-7
AGQGASEGGYT	-	TRBV18	TRBJ1-2
AISGQGDTGELF	-	TRBV10-3	TRBJ2-2
ASSLRDGGYTEAF	-	TRBV5-1	TRBJ1-1
ASNGGRVYNEQF	once	TRBV19	TRBJ2-1
ASSLRLAGSSYNEQF	-	TRBV5-1	TRBJ2-1
ASSLEGGAGYT	-	TRBV7-9	TRBJ1-2
ASSFPKTGGRTEAF	-	TRBV7-2	TRBJ1-1
ASSQDLDQPQH	few	TRBV4-1	TRBJ1-5
ASRLDRGQTRAEAF	-	TRBV5-1	TRBJ1-1
ASSEAAEDLY	-	TRBV2	TRBJ2-5
AISEPGGGPDTQY	-	TRBV10-3	TRBJ2-3
ASSLELGGELGYT	-	TRBV5-4	TRBJ1-2
ASRASTGRYGYT	-	TRBV25-1	TRBJ1-2
ASSRSVGQGDSPLH	-	TRBV11-3	TRBJ1-6
ASSLTILNTEAF	-	TRBV7-2	TRBJ1-1
ASSLGGPHTEAF	-	TRBV4-3	TRBJ1-1
ASSRGRNYYSDEQF	-	TRBV11-3	TRBJ2-1
ASSSPGTSGGAKTDTQY	-	TRBV11-3	TRBJ2-3
AWRITGAGELF	once	TRBV30	TRBJ2-2
ASSQDRQGAHTGELF	-	TRBV4-2	TRBJ2-2
ASSTDREGEQF	-	TRBV6-6	TRBJ2-1
ASSKGQSNTEAF	-	TRBV7-9	TRBJ1-1
ASSPSLASVYEQY	-	TRBV9	TRBJ2-7
ASSLLRANYGYT	once	TRBV7-9	TRBJ1-2
ASSMTSGYTGELF	-	TRBV7-3	TRBJ2-2
ASSEAPGTEAF	-	TRBV6-4	TRBJ1-1
ASSQEIIRGTEAF	-	TRBV14	TRBJ1-1
ASHLDPGGTDTQY	-	TRBV5-5	TRBJ2-3
ASSPRTGNYGYT	-	TRBV11-1	TRBJ1-2
ARQGKTQY	-	TRBV25-1	TRBJ2-5
ATKGPDNEKLF	-	TRBV10-3	TRBJ1-4
ASSPEVVGEAF	-	TRBV5-4	TRBJ1-1
ASSLDGSGYT	once	TRBV11-3	TRBJ1-2
SARGGAASYEQY	-	TRBV29-1	TRBJ2-7
ASSPTSGTGSTGELF	-	TRBV5-4	TRBJ2-2
ASSVVGAVDEKLF	-	TRBV2	TRBJ1-4
ASSLQGNSGAKTQY	-	TRBV7-2	TRBJ2-5
ASSWDYSYEQY	-	TRBV7-2	TRBJ2-7
ASSLGSRAYEQY	-	TRBV13	TRBJ2-7
ASSKSYQGLSYNEQF	-	TRBV7-6	TRBJ2-1
ASSVTGSSYEQY	once	TRBV9	TRBJ2-7
AWSVRMSGANYGYT	-	TRBV30	TRBJ1-2
AITGEGYEQY	-	TRBV10-3	TRBJ2-7
ASSLSQSATNEKLF	-	TRBV9	TRBJ1-4
ASSPKQGGYETQY	-	TRBV5-4	TRBJ2-5
ASSVVGGYGYT	-	TRBV9	TRBJ1-2
ATGRGNTEAF	-	TRBV6-5	TRBJ1-1
ASSLRGSASGANVLT	-	TRBV5-1	TRBJ2-6
ASSMRDTQY	-	TRBV27	TRBJ2-3
ASSHREGQSVGSPLH	-	TRBV4-1	TRBJ1-6
ASSLFETGSTDTQY	-	TRBV5-4	TRBJ2-3
ASSSQSTDTQY	-	TRBV19	TRBJ2-3
ATTSGTNYGYT	once	TRBV19	TRBJ1-2